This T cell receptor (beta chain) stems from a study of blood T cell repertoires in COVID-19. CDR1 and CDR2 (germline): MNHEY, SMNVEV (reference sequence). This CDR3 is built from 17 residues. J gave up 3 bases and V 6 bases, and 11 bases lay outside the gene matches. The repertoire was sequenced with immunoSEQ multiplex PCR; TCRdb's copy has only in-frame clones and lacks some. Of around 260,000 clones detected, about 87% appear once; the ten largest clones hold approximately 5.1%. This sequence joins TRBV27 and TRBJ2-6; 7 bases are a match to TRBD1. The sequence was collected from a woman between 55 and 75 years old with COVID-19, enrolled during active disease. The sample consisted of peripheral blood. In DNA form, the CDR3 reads TGTGCCAGCAGCCAACAGGGGCGCCTGGATGGGGCCAACGTCCTGACTTTC. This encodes CASSQQGRLDGANVLTF.